This T cell receptor beta chain comes out of a study of blood T cells in healthy people across ages. Overall study results and limits: It was found that TCR beta diversity correlated strongly with the percentage of naive T cells.

The CDR3 has 14 amino acids. J lost 3 bases, V lost 8 bases, and 8 bases had no gene match. Germline V gene lookup returns CDR1 MNHNS and CDR2 SASEGT. A note on this clonotype: Its target is not known.

Next came a second PCR, run for about 7 to 12 cycles, which used a sample-barcoded 5' primer along with a J-beta primer mix. TCRdb re-derived calls from the 5' RACE reads in MiXCR, one entry per CDR3 protein. The sample shows 1,100,000 or so distinct CDR3 sequences, less than 50% of them seen only once. Extraction yielded at least 6 micrograms of total RNA per sample. The clonotype comes from a woman in her sixties in good health. Sequenced material: blood. The genes are TRBV6-1 and TRBJ2-3; the match to TRBD2 covers 7 bases. The CDR3, as DNA: TGTGCCAGCGTTCCCGGGGGGACGACAGATACGCAGTATTTT. Translating gives CASVPGGTTDTQYF.